This passage covers 10 T cell receptor beta chains from one sample sequenced in a study of OX40 agonist ivuxolimab in advanced cancers. Generated by immunoSEQ multiplex PCR, the TCRdb table keeps only in-frame clones and is missing some. The top ten clones hold over 3% of a sample with 45,000 to 65,000 clones, 80% to 85% of them seen once. This sample comprised CD4+ or CD8+ T cells sorted from blood, obtained in a trial of the OX40 agonist ivuxolimab. These receptors were taken from an adult with an advanced solid tumor such as melanoma, head and neck, liver or kidney cancer.

This clone was counted between two and nine times. The chain recombines TRBV20-1 with TRBJ1-1; 7 bases agree with TRBD1. V shed 5 bases and J 9 bases; nucleotides not matched to a gene: 6. The length of the CDR3 is 11 residues. From germline, CDR1 is DFQATT and CDR2 SNEGSKA (reference sequence). The CDR3 protein is CSAGTEGKAFF. The CDR3 bases are TGCAGTGCTGGGACAGAAGGGAAAGCTTTCTTT.

This clone showed up just a few times. This chain uses TRBV18 with TRBJ2-5; D gene unclear. In germline, CDR1 is KGHSH, CDR2 LQKENI. Trimming left V 2 bases short and J 3 bases short, with 7 bases between. The CDR3 consists of 13 residues. For the CDR3, the DNA is TGTGCCAGCTCACCAGGCGACGAAGAGACCCAGTACTTC. Its protein is CASSPGDEETQYF.

This sequence joins TRBV5-6 and TRBJ1-1; no clear D. The CDR3 sequence is 14 residues long. V gave up 2 bases and J gave up 3 bases, with 11 bases separating them. CDR1 SGHDT and CDR2 YYEEEE come from the germline V gene. The CDR3 DNA reads as TGTGCCAGCAGCTTTTTTGACCGGGACACTGAAGCTTTCTTT. Translating it yields CASSFFDRDTEAFF.

The rearrangement uses TRBV18 and TRBJ1-3; TRBD1 matches 10 bases. After removal of 0 bases from V and 2 bases from J, the junction contained 1 base not matched to a gene. The CDR3 totals 16 residues. The V gene's germline CDR1 is KGHSH and CDR2 LQKENI. In nucleotides, the CDR3 is TGTGCCAGCTCACCACCGGGGACAGGGGCTGGAAACACCATATATTTT. Its translation: CASSPPGTGAGNTIYF.

The chain links TRBV4-2 to TRBJ2-7; 10 nucleotides line up with TRBD2. Germline V lookup: CDR1 LGHNA, CDR2 YNFKEQ. J was trimmed by 6 bases and V by 0 bases; bases with no gene match: 20. This CDR3 has 20 residues. In nucleotides, the CDR3 is TGTGCCAGCAGCCAAGATGCCCCCCGGGCGGTAGCGGGGGGCCATGTCGAGCAGTACTTC. It specifies CASSQDAPRAVAGGHVEQYF.

This chain uses TRBV4-3 with TRBJ2-7; D is unclear. Germline V gene data show CDR1 as LGHNA and CDR2 as YSLEER. Trimming took off 1 base at V and 7 bases at J, with 11 bases between the two ends. CDR3 length: 13 residues. CDR3: CASSQVKLGEQYF. The CDR3 DNA follows: TGCGCCAGCAGCCAAGTCAAACTTGGGGAGCAGTACTTC.

This sequence joins TRBV9 and TRBJ1-3, with 10 positions matching TRBD1. The junction had 4 bases not matched to a gene; V was cut back by 0 bases and J by 4 bases. CDR1 is SGDLS and CDR2 is YYNGEE in the germline V gene. The CDR3 totals 16 residues. CDR3 nucleotides: TGTGCCAGCAGCGTAGGGAAGACAGGGGGCGGAAACACCATATATTTT. Residues: CASSVGKTGGGNTIYF.

The rearrangement joins TRBV5-1 to TRBJ2-5; a weak D match, TRBD1 (5 bases). This CDR3 comprises 13 residues. V was pared by 1 base and J by 2 bases, with 6 bases between. The germline gives CDR1 SGHRS, CDR2 YFSETQ. CDR3 DNA: TGCGCCAGCAGCTTGAAGGGGCAAGAGACCCAGTACTTC. As protein: CASSLKGQETQYF.

This rearrangement joins TRBV12-5 to TRBJ1-5; D is possibly TRBD1 (6 bases). The CDR3 is 13 residues long. V dropped 9 bases and J dropped 9 bases, with 18 bases sitting between them. Germline loops: CDR1 LGHNT, CDR2 FRNRAP. The CDR3 protein is CASSGTPLWPQHF. CDR3 in DNA: TGTGCTAGCTCGGGGACACCGCTTTGGCCCCAGCATTTT.

The chain joins TRBV19 to TRBJ1-5; possible D gene TRBD1, 5 bases. The CDR3 covers 15 residues. Germline CDR1 reads LNHDA; CDR2 reads SQIVND (reference sequence). V gave up 8 bases and J gave up 0 bases, with 14 bases separating them. CDR3 amino acids: CASDIGALSNQPQHF. The CDR3 coding sequence is TGTGCCAGTGATATTGGGGCCCTTAGCAATCAGCCCCAGCATTTT. The full variable domain, rest sourced from reference TRBV19 and TRBJ1-5, is DGGITQSPKYLFRKEGQNVTLSCEQNLNHDAMYWYRQDPGQGLRLIYYSQIVNDFQKGDIAEGYSVSREKKESFPLTVTSAQKNPTAFYLCASDIGALSNQPQHFGDGTRLSIL.